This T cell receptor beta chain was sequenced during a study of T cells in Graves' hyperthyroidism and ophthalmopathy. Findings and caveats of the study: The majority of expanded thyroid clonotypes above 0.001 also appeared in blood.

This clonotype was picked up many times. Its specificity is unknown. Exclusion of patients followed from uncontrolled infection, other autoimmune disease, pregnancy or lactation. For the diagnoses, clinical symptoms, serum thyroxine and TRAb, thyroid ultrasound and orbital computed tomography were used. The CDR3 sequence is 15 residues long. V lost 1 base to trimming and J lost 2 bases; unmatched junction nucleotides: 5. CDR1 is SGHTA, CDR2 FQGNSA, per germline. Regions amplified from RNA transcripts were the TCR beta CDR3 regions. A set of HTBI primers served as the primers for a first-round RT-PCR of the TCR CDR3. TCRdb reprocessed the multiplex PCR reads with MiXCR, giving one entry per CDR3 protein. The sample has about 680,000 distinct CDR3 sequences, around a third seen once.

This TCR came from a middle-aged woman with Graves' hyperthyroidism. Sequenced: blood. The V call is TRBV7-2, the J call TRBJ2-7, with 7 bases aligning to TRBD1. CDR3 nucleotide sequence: TGTGCCAGCAGCTTAGACGGGACAGAAGCCTACGAGCAGTACTTC. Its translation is CASSLDGTEAYEQYF. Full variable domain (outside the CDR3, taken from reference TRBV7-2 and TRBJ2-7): GAGVSQSPSNKVTEKGKDVELRCDPISGHTALYWYRQSLGQGLEFLIYFQGNSAPDKSGLPSDRFSAERTGGSVSTLTIQRTQQEDSAVYLCASSLDGTEAYEQYFGPGTRLTVT.